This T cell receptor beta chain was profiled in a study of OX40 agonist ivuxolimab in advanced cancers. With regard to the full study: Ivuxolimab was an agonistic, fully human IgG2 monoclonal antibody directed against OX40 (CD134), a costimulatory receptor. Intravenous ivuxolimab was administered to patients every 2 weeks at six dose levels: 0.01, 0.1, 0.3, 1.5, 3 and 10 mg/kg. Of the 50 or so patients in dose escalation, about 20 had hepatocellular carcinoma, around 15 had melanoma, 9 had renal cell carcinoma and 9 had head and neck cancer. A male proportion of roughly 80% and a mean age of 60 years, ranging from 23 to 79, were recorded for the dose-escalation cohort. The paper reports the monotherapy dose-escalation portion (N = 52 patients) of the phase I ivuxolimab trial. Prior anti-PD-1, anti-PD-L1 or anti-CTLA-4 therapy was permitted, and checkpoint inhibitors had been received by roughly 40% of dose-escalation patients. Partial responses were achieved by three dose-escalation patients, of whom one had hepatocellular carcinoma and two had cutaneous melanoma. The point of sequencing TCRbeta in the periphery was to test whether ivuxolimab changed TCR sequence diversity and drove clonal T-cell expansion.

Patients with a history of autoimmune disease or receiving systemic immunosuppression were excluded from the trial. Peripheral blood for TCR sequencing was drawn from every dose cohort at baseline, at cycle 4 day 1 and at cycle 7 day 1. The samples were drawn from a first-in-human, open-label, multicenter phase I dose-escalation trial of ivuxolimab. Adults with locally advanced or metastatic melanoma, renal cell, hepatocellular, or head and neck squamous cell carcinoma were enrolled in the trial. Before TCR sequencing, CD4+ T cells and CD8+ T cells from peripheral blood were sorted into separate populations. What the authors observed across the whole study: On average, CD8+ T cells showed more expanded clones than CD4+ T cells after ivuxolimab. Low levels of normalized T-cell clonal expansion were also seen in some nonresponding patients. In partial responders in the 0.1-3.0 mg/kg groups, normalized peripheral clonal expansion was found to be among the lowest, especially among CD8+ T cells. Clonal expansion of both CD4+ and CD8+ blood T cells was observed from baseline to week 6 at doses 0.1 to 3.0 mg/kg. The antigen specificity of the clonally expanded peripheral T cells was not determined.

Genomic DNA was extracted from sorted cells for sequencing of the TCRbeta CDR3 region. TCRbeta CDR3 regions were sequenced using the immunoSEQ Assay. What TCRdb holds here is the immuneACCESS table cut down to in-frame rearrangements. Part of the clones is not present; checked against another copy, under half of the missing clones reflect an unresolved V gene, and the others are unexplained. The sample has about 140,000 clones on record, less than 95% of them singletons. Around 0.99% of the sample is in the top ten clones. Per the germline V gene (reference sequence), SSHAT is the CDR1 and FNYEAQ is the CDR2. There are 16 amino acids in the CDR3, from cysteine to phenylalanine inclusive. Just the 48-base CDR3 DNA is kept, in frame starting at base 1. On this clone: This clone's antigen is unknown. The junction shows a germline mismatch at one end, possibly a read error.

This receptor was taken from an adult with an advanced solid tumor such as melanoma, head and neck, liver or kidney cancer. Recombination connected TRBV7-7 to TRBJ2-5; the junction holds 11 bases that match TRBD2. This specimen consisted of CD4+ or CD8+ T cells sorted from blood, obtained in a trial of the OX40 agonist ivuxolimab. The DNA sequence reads TGTGCTAGCAGCCCACTAGCGGGAGATACCCAAGAGACCCAGTACTTC. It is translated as CASSPLAGDTQETQYF.